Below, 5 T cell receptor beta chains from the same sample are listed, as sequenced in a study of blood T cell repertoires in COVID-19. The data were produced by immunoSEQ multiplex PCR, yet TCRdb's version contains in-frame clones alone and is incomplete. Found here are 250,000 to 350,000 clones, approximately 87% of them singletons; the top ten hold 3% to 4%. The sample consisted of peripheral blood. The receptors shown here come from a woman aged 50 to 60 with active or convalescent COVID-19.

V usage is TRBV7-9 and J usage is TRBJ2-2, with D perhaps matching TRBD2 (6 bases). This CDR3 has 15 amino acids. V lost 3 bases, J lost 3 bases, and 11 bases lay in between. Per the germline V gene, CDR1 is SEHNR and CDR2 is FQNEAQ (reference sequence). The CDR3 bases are TGTGCCAGCAGCTTGCGGGGAGGTGACACCGGGGAGCTGTTTTTT. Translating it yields CASSLRGGDTGELFF.

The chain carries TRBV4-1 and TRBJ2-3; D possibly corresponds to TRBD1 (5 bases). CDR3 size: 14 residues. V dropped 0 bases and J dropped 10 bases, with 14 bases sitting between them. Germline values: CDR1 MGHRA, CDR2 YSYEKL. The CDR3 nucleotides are TGCGCCAGCAGCCAAGATCAGAAGGGGAATCCGCAGTATTTT. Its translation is CASSQDQKGNPQYF.

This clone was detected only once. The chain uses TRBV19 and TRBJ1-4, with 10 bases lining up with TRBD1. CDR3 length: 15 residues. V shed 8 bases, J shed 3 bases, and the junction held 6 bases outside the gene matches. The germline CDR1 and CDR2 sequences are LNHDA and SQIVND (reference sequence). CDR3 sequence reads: CASHRQGASNEKLFF. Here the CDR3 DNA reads TGTGCCAGTCATCGACAGGGGGCGTCTAATGAAAAACTGTTTTTT. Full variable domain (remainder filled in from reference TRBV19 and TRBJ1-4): DGGITQSPKYLFRKEGQNVTLSCEQNLNHDAMYWYRQDPGQGLRLIYYSQIVNDFQKGDIAEGYSVSREKKESFPLTVTSAQKNPTAFYLCASHRQGASNEKLFFGSGTQLSVL.

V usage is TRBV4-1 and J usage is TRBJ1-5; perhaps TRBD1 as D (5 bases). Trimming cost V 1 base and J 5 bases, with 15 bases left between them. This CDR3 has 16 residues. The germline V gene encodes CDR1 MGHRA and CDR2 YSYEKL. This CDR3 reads CASSQVEGRADQPQHF. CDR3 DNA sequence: TGCGCCAGCAGCCAAGTGGAAGGCAGGGCAGATCAGCCCCAGCATTTT.

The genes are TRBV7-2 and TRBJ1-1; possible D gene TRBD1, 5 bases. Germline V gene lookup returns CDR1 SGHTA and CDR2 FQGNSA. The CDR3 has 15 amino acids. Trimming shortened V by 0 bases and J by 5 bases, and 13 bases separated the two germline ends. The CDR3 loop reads CASSLAGGVRTEAFF. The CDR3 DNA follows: TGTGCCAGCAGCTTAGCGGGGGGGGTTAGGACTGAAGCTTTCTTT.